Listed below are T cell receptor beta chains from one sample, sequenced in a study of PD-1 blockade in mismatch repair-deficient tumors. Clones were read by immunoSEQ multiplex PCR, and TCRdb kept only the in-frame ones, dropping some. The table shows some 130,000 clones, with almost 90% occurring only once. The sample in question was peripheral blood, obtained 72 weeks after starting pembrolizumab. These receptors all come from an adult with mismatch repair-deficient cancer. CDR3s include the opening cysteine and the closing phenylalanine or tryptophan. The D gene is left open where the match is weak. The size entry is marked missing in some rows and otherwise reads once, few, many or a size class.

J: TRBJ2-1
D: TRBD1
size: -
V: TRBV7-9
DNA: TGTGCCAGCACCCTTCCCCCGGACAGGGGGGCCAATGAGCAGTTCTTC
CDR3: CASTLPPDRGANEQFF

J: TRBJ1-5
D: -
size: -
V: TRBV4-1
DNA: TGCGCCAGCAGCCAAGTGTCGGGTTCGGGCAATCAGCCCCAGCATTTT
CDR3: CASSQVSGSGNQPQHF

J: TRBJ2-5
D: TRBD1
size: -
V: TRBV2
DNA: TGTGCCACAAACCGGGACAGGCAAGAGACCCAGTACTTC
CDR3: CATNRDRQETQYF

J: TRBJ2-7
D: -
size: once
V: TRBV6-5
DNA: TGTGCCAGCAGCCTAGAACAGGGGGGGCGGTACGAGCAGTACTTC
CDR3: CASSLEQGGRYEQYF

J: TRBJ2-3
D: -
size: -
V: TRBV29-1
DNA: TGCAGCGTTGATTCCGGAGGACTGAGTAAGACGCAGTATTTT
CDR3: CSVDSGGLSKTQYF

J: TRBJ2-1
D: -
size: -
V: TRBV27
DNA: TGTGCCAGCAGTATCGGATCGAACAATGAGCAGTTCTTC
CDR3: CASSIGSNNEQFF

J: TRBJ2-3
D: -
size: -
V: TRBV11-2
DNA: TGTGCCAGCAGTTTTAACTGGTTTTTCGGAGGGAGTACAGATACGCAGTATTTT
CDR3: CASSFNWFFGGSTDTQYF

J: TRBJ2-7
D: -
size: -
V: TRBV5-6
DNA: TGTGCCAGCAGCTTGTATCTATTCCGCTCCTACGAGCAGTACTTC
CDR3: CASSLYLFRSYEQYF

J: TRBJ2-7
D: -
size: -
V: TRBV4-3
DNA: TGCGCCAGCAGCCAAGTGGACTGGACCTACGAGCAGTACTTC
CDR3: CASSQVDWTYEQYF

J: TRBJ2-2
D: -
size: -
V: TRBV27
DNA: TGTGCCAGCCAGCGTGGGAGGCGCACCGGGGAGCTGTTTTTT
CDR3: CASQRGRRTGELFF

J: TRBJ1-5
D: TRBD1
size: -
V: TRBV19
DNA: TGTGCCAGTAGTACAACAGGGGAAACGCGTCCCCAGCATTTT
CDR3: CASSTTGETRPQHF

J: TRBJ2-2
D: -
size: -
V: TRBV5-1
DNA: TGCGCCAGCAGCTTGGGTTCCACCGGGGAGCTGTTTTTT
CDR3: CASSLGSTGELFF